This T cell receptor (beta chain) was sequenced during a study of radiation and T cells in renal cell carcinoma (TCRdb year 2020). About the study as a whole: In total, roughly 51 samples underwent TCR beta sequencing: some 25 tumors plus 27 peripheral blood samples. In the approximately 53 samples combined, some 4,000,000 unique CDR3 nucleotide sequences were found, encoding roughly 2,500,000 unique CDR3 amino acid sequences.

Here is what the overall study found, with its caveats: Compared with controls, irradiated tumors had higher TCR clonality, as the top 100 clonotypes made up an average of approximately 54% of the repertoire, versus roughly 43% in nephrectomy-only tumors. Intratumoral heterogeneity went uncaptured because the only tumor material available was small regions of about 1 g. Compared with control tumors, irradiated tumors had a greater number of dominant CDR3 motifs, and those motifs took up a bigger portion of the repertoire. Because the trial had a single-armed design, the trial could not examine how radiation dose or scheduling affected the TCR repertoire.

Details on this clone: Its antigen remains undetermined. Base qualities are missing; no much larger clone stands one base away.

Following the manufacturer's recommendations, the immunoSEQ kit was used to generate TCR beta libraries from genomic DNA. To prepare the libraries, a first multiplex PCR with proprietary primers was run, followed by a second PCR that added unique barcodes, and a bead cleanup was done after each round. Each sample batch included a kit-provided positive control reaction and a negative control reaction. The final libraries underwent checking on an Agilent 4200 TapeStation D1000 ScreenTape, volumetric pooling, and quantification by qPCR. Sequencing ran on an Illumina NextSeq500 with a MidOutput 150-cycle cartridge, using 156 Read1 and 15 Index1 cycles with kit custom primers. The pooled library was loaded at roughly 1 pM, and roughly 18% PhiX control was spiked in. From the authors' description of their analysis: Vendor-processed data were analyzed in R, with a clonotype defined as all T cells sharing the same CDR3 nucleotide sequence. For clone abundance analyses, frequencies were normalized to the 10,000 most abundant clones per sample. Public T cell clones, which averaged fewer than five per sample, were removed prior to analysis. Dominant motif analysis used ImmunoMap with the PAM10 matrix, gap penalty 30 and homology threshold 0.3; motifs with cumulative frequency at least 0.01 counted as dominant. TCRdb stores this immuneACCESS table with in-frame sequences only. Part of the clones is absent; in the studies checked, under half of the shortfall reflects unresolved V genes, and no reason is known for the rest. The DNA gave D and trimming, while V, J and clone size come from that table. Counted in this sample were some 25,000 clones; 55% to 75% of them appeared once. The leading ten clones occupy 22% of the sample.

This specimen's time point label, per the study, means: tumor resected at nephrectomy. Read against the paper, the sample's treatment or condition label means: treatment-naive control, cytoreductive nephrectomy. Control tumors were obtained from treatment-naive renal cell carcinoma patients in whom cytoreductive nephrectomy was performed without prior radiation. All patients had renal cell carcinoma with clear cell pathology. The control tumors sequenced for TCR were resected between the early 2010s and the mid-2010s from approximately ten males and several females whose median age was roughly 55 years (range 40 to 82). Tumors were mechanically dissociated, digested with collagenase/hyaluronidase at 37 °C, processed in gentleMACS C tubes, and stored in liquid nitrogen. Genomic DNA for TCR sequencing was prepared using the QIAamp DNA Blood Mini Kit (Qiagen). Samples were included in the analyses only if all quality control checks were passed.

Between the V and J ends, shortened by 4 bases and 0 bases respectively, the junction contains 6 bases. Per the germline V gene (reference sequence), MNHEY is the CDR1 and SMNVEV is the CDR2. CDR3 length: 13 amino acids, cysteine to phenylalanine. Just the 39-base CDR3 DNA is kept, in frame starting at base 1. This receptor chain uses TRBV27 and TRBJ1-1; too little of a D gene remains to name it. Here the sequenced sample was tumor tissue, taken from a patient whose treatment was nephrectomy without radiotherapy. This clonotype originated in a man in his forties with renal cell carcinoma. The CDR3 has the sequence CASSSQMNTEAFF. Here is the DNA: TGTGCCAGCAGTTCCCAGATGAACACTGAAGCTTTCTTT.